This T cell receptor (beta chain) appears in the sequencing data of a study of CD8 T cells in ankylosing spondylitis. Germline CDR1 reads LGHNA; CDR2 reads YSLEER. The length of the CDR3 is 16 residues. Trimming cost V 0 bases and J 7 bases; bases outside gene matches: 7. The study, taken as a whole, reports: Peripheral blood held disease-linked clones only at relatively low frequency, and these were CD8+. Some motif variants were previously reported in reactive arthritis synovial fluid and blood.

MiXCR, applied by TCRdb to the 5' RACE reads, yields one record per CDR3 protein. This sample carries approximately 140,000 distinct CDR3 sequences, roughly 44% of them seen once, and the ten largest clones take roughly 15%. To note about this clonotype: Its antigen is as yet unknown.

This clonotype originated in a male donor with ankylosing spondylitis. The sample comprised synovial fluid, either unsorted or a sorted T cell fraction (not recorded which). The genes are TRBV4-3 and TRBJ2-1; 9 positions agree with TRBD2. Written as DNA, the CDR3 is TGCGCCAGCAGCCAAGATGTACTAGCGGGTCTAAATGAGCAGTTCTTC. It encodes CASSQDVLAGLNEQFF.